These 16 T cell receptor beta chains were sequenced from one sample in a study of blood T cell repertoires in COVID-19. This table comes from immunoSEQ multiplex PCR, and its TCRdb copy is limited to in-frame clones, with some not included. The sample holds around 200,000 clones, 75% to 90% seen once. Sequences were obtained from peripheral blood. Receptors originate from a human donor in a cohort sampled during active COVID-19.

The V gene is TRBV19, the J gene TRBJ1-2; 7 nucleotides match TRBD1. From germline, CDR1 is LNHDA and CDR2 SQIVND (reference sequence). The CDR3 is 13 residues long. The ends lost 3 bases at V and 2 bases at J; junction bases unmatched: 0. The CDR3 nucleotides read TGTGCCAGTAGTATGGACAGGAACTATGGCTACACCTTC. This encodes CASSMDRNYGYTF.

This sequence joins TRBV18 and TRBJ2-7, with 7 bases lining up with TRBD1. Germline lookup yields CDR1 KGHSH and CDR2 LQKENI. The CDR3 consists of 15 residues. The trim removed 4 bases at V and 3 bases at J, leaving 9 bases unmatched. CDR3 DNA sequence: TGTGCCAGCTCACAGGGACAGACTGATGTCTACGAGCAGTACTTC. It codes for CASSQGQTDVYEQYF.

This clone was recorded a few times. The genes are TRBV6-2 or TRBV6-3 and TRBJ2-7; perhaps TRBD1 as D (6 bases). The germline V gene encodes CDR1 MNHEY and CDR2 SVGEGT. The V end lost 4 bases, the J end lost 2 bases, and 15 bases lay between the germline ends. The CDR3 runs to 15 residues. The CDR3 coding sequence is TGTGCCAGCAGTTCGCCTTGGACAGCGACCTACGAGCAGTACTTC. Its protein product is CASSSPWTATYEQYF.

The CDR3 region has the DNA TGTGCCACTCGGACAGGGGGTAGGAATCAGCCCCAGCATTTT. It is translated as CATRTGGRNQPQHF. The chain recombines TRBV19 with TRBJ1-5, with 10 bases aligning to TRBD1. The germline V gene has CDR1 LNHDA and CDR2 SQIVND (reference sequence). This CDR3 region has 14 residues. V gave up 10 bases and J gave up 4 bases; unmatched junction bases: 7.

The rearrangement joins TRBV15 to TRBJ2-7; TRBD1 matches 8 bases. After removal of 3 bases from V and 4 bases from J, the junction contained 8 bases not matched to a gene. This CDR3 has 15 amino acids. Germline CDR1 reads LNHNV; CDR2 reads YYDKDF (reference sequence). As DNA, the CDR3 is TGTGCCACCAGCAGCGGACAGGGAGGTTTGTACGAGCAGTACTTC. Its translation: CATSSGQGGLYEQYF.

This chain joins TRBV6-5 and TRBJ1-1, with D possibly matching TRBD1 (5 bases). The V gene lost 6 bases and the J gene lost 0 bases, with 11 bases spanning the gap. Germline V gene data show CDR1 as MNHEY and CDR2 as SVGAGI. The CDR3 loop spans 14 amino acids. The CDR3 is CASSNRRLNTEAFF. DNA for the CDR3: TGTGCCAGCAGCAACAGGAGATTGAACACTGAAGCTTTCTTT.

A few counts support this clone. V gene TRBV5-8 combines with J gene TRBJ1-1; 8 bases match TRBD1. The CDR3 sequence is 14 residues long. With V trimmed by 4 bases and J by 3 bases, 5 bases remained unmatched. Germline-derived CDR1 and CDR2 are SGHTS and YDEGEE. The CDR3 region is CASSPGQGHTEAFF. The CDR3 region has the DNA TGTGCCAGCAGCCCCGGACAGGGCCACACTGAAGCTTTCTTT.

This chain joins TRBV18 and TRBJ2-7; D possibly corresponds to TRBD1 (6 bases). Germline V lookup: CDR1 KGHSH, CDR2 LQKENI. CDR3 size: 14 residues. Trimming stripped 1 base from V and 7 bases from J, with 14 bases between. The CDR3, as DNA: TGTGCCAGCTCACCACTCGGGACGAGGGGGGAGCAGTACTTC. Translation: CASSPLGTRGEQYF.

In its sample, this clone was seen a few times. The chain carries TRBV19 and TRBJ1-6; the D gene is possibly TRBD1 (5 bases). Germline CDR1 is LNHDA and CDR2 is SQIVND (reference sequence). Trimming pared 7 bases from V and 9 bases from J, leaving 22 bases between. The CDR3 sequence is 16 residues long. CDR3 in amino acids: CASTNLRQGLFSPLHF. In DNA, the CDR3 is TGTGCCAGTACCAACCTCAGGCAGGGCCTTTTTTCACCCCTCCACTTT.

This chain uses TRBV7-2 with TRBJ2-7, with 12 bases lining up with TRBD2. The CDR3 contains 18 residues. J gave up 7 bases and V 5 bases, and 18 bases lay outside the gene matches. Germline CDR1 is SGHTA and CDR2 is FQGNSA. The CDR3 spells CASSPRPRTSGAPGEQYF. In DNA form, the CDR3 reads TGTGCCAGCAGCCCCCGACCACGGACTAGCGGGGCCCCGGGGGAGCAGTACTTC.

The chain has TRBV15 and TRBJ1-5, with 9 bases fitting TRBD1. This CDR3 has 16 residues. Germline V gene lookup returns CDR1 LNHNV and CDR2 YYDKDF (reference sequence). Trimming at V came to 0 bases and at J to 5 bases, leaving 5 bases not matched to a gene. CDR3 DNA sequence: TGTGCCACCAGCAGAGATCGCGGGACAGGGTATCAGCCCCAGCATTTT. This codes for CATSRDRGTGYQPQHF.

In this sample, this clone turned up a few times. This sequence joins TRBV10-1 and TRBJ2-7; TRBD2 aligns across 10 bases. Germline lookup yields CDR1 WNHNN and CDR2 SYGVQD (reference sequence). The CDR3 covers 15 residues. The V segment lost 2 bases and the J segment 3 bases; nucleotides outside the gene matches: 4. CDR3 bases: TGCGCCAGCAGTGAGGTGTCTAGCGGGAGCTACGAGCAGTACTTC. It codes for CASSEVSSGSYEQYF.

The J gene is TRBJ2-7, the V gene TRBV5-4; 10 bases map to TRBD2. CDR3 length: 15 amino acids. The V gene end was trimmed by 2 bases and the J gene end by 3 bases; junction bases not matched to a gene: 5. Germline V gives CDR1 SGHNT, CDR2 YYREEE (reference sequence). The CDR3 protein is CASSFSGRLNYEQYF. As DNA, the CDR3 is TGTGCCAGCAGCTTTAGCGGGAGGTTAAACTACGAGCAGTACTTC.

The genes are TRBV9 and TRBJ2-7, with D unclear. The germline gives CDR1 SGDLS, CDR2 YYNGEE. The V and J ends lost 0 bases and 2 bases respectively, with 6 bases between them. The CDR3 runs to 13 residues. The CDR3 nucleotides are TGTGCCAGCAGCGTAGGCGGAACCTACGAGCAGTACTTC. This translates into CASSVGGTYEQYF. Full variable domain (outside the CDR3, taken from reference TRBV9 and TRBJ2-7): DSGVTQTPKHLITATGQRVTLRCSPRSGDLSVYWYQQSLDQGLQFLIQYYNGEERAKGNILERFSAQQFPDLHSELNLSSLELGDSALYFCASSVGGTYEQYFGPGTRLTVT.

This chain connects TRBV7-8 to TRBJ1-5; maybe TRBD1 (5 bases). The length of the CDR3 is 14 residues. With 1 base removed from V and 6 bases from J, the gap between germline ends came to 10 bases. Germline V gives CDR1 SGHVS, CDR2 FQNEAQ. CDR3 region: CASSLDQGGQPQHF. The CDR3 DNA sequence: TGTGCCAGCAGCTTAGACCAGGGCGGTCAGCCCCAGCATTTT.

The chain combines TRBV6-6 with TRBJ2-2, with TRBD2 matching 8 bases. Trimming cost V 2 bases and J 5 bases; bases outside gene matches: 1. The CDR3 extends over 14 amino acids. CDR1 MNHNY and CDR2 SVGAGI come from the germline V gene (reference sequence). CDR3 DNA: TGTGCCAGCAGTTACCCTAGCGGGACCGGGGAGCTGTTTTTT. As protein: CASSYPSGTGELFF.